This record covers a single TCR beta chain. This entry is derived from a study of blood T cell repertoires in COVID-19. Here immunoSEQ multiplex PCR was the method, and the copy in TCRdb shows in-frame clones only, minus some. The top ten hold about 15% of the sample, which has tens of thousands of clones, 70% to 80% seen once. The clonotype originates from a human donor in a cohort sampled during active COVID-19. The source material was peripheral blood.

The CDR3 DNA reads as TGTGCCGCAAACGCTGTGGGGAGGCGGGCCTACGAGCAGTACTTC. This encodes CAANAVGRRAYEQYF. The V gene is TRBV6-6, the J gene TRBJ2-7, with TRBD2 as a possible D gene (6 bases). V lost 11 bases and J 2 bases, leaving 22 bases between the germline ends. The CDR3 contains 15 residues. Germline V gives CDR1 MNHNY, CDR2 SVGAGI (reference sequence).